This TCR beta chain was found in a study of identifying expanded T cells in peripheral blood. Sequencing was performed with immunoSEQ multiplex PCR; in TCRdb, only in-frame clones are kept and a portion is missing. Among about 52,000 clones, approximately 79% were seen once, and the ten largest hold around 13%. V dropped 3 bases and J dropped 0; count of bases not matched to a gene: 17. CDR1 is LNHDA and CDR2 is SQIVND in the germline V gene (reference sequence). The length of the CDR3 is 21 residues. During the collection period, no donor immune events like infections were recorded. This receptor was identified in a person aged 18 to 75 in good health. The sample taken for sequencing was blood. V and J are TRBV19 and TRBJ2-1, with 10 bases fitting TRBD2. Written as DNA, the CDR3 is TGTGCCAGTAGTATTTTGCTTACCGGACTAGCGGACTCCAGCTCCTACAATGAGCAGTTCTTC. Amino acid sequence: CASSILLTGLADSSSYNEQFF.